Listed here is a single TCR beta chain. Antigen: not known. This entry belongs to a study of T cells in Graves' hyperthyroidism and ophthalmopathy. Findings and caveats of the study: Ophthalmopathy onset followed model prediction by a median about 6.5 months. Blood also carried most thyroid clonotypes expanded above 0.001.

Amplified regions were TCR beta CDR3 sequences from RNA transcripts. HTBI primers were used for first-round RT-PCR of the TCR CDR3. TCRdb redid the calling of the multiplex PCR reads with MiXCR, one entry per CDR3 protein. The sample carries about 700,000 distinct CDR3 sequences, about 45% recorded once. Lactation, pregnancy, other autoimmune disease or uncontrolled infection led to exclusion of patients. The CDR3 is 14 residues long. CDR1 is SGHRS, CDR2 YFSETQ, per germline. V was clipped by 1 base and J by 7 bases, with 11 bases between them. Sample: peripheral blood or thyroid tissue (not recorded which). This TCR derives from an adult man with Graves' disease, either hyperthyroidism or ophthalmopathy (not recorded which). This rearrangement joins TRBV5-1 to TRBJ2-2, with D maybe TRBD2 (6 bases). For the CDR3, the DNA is TGCGCCAGCAGCTTGAACGGGGGTAGCGGGGAGCTGTTTTTT. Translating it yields CASSLNGGSGELFF.